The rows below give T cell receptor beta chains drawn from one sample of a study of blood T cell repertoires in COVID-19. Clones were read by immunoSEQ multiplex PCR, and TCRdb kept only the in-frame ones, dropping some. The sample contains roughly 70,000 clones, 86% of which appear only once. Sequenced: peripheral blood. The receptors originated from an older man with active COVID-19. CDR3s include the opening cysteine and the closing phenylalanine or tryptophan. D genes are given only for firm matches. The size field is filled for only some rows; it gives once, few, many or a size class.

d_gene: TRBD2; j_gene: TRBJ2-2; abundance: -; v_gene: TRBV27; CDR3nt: TGTGCCAGCAGTTTATGGGGGGGAGGGTTCACCGGGGAGCTGTTTTTT; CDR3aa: CASSLWGGGFTGELFF
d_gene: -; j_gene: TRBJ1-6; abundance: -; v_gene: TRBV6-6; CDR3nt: TGTGCCAGCAGTTACACCCCGGAGGGTTGGAATTCACCCCTCCACTTT; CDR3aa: CASSYTPEGWNSPLHF
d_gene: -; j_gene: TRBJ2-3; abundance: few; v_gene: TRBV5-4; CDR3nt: TGTGCCAGCAGCTCGGGAAATCCCACAGATACGCAGTATTTT; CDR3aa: CASSSGNPTDTQYF
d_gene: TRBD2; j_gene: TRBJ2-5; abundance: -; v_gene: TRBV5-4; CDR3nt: TGTGCCAGCAGCCCCGGGACTAGCGGGGTCGGGGAGACCCAGTACTTC; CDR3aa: CASSPGTSGVGETQYF
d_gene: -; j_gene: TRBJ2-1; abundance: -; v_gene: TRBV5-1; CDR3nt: TGCGCCAGCAGCTCAGCTGCGGGGCTAACTGAGCAGTTCTTC; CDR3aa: CASSSAAGLTEQFF
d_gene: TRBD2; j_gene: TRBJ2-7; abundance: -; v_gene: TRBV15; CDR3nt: TGTGCCACCGCCTGGGGGGGACCCCCCTACGAGCAGTACTTC; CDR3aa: CATAWGGPPYEQYF
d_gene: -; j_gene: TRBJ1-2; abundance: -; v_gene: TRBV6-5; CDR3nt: TGTGCCAGCAGTCCCCGGTCATTTGAGCACTATGGCTACACCTTC; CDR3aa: CASSPRSFEHYGYTF
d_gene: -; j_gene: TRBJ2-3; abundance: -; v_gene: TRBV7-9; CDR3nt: TGTGCCAGCAGCTTGGGCCCGGGGGGCACAGATACGCAGTATTTT; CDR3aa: CASSLGPGGTDTQYF
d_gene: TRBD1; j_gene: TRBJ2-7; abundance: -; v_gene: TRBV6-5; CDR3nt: TGTGCCAGCAGCGCCCAGGGGACAGCCCCGTACGAGCAGTACTTC; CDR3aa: CASSAQGTAPYEQYF
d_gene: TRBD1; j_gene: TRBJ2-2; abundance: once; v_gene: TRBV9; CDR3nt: TGTGCCAGCCGTCCCGAGGGGACAGGGGCCGGGGAGCTGTTTTTT; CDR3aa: CASRPEGTGAGELFF
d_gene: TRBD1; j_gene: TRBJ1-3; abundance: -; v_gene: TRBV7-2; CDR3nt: TGTGCCAGCAGCCCCCTCCGGCAGGGGGCAGGAAACACCATATATTTT; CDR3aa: CASSPLRQGAGNTIYF
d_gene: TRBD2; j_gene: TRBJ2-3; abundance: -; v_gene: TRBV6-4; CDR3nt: TGTGCCAGCAGTGACCGGGGACTAGCGGGGCCAGATACGCAGTATTTT; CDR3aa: CASSDRGLAGPDTQYF
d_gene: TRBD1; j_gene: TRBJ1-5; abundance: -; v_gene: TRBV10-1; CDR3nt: TGCGCCAGCAGTGGAGGGGGCCTCAATCAGCCCCAGCATTTT; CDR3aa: CASSGGGLNQPQHF
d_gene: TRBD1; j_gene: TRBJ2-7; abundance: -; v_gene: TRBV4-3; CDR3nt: TGCGCCAGCAGCCCCGGGACAGGGGCCTACGAGCAGTACTTC; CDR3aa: CASSPGTGAYEQYF
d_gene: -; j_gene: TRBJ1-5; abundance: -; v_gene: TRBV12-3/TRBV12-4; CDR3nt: TGTGCCAGCAGTTTGGGGGCGAGTCAGCCCCAGCATTTT; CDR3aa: CASSLGASQPQHF
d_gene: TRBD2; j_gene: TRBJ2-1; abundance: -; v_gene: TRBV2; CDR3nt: TGTGCCAGCAGGGCCCGAACTAGCGCACTCTCCTACAATGAGCAGTTCTTC; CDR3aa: CASRARTSALSYNEQFF
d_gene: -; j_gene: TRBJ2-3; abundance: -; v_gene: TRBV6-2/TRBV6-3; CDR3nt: TGTGCCAGCAGTTTCCTCGGGGTGGAAGTGGATACGCAGTATTTT; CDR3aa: CASSFLGVEVDTQYF
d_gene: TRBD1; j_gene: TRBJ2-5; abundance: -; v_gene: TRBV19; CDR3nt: TGTGCCAGTAGCCCCGGGACAGGGTGGGGCGAGACCCAGTACTTC; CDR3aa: CASSPGTGWGETQYF
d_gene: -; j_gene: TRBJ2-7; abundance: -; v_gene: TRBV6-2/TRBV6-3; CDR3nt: TGTGCCAGCAGTTCCCCCCTGGGGGCCCCCCACGAGCAGTACTTC; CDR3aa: CASSSPLGAPHEQYF
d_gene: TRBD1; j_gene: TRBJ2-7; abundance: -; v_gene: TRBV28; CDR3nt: TGTGCCAGCAGGGCGGGACAGGGTGCCTACGAGCAGTACTTC; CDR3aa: CASRAGQGAYEQYF
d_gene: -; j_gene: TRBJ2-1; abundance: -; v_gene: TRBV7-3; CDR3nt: TGTGCCAGCAGCCCATACTCGGGACTCACGACCTCCTACAATGAGCAGTTCTTC; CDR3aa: CASSPYSGLTTSYNEQFF